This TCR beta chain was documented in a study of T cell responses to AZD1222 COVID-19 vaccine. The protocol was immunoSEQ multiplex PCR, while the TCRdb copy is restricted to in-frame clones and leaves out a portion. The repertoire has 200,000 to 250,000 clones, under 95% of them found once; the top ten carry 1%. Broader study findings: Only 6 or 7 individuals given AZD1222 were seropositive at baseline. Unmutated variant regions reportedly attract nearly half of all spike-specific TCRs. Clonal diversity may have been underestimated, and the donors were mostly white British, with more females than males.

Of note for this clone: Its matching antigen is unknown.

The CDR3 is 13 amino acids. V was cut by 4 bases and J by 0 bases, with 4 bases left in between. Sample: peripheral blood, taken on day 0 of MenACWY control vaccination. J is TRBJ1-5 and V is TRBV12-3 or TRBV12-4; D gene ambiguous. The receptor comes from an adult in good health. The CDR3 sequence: CASSYSSNQPQHF. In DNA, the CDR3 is TGTGCCAGCAGTTATAGTAGCAATCAGCCCCAGCATTTT.